The 27 T cell receptor beta chains below come from one sample, sequenced in a study of glioma-infiltrating T cells after dendritic cell vaccination. The protocol was immunoSEQ multiplex PCR, while the TCRdb copy is restricted to in-frame clones and leaves out a portion. The sample includes fewer than 85,000 clones, 80% to 90% of them seen just once. The time point here: after dendritic cell vaccination, including at tumor progression/relapse. The sequencing used blood, collected after dendritic cell vaccination. Receptors were obtained from a human donor with glioblastoma.

The V and J genes are TRBV7-9 and TRBJ1-2, with 10 bases identical to TRBD1. Trimming took 4 bases from V and 8 from J; bases not matched to a gene: 4. The germline V gene has CDR1 SEHNR and CDR2 FQNEAQ (reference sequence). CDR3 length: 13 residues. The CDR3 loop reads CASSYGQGEGYTF. The CDR3 coding sequence is TGTGCCAGCAGCTACGGACAGGGGGAAGGCTACACCTTC.

This chain joins TRBV5-6 and TRBJ1-1, with TRBD1 matching 8 bases. V shed 3 bases, J shed 5 bases, and the junction held 9 bases outside the gene matches. Germline V CDR1 and CDR2: SGHDT, YYEEEE. This CDR3 contains 15 residues. The CDR3: CASSWEVTGVTEAFF. The CDR3 DNA reads TGTGCCAGCAGCTGGGAAGTGACAGGGGTGACTGAAGCTTTCTTT.

The chain has TRBV6-5 and TRBJ2-7, with 8 bases aligning to TRBD1. Losses at the gene ends were 6 bases for V and 2 bases for J; bases not matched to a gene: 6. Germline CDR1 reads MNHEY; CDR2 reads SVGAGI. The CDR3 runs to 14 residues. CDR3 in DNA: TGTGCCAGCAGCGGACAGGGTGGGCCCTACGAGCAGTACTTC. Encoded protein: CASSGQGGPYEQYF.

The CDR3 protein is CASSLKEGYTF. CDR3 nucleotides: TGTGCCAGCAGCTTGAAAGAGGGCTACACCTTC. The chain recombines TRBV7-9 with TRBJ1-2; D is unresolved. Germline CDR1 is SEHNR and CDR2 is FQNEAQ (reference sequence). The CDR3 loop spans 11 amino acids. Trimming left V 3 bases short and J 8 bases short, with 7 bases between.

The chain carries TRBV5-1 and TRBJ2-1; 10 nucleotides agree with TRBD2. Unmatched junction bases numbered 1, after V lost 0 bases and J lost 1 base. The CDR3 runs to 16 residues. Germline assignment: CDR1 SGHRS and CDR2 YFSETQ. CDR3: CASSLGSGRSYNEQFF. The CDR3 coding sequence is TGCGCCAGCAGCTTGGGTAGCGGGAGGTCCTACAATGAGCAGTTCTTC.

This clone was seen a handful of times. This chain connects TRBV5-1 to TRBJ1-4; possibly TRBD1 for D (5 bases). With 4 bases removed from V and 4 bases from J, the gap between germline ends came to 11 bases. Germline CDR1 reads SGHRS; CDR2 reads YFSETQ. The CDR3 runs to 14 residues. The CDR3 is CASSPQDSNEKLFF. CDR3 nucleotides: TGCGCCAGCAGCCCGCAAGACAGTAATGAAAAACTGTTTTTT.

This clone occurred once. An end of the junction differs from the germline gene, which may be a read error. Distinct nucleotide sequences in the sample also encode this CDR3. The gene calls are TRBV18 and TRBJ2-7, with D possibly matching TRBD1 (5 bases). Germline CDR1 KGHSH, CDR2 LQKENI. This CDR3 is built from 14 residues. The CDR3 loop is CASSPGAEVYEQYF. The CDR3 nucleotides are TGTGCCAGCTCACCAGGGGCGGAAGTATACGAGCAGTACTTT.

The chain's CDR3 is CSVGPSGGWTDTQYF. CDR3 DNA sequence: TGCAGCGTTGGGCCTAGCGGGGGGTGGACAGATACGCAGTATTTT. The rearrangement links TRBV29-1 to TRBJ2-3, with 11 nucleotides matching TRBD2. Losses at the gene ends were 4 bases for V and 3 bases for J; bases not matched to a gene: 6. From germline, CDR1 is SQVTM and CDR2 ANQGSEA. CDR3 size: 15 residues.

This chain links TRBV29-1 with TRBJ1-2, with TRBD1 identical over 9 bases. V shed 6 bases, J shed 7 bases, and the junction held 6 bases outside the gene matches. The CDR3 covers 12 residues. Germline CDR1 reads SQVTM; CDR2 reads ANQGSEA. CDR3 in DNA: TGCAGCGTGCCACAGGGGGCTCTTGGCTACACCTTC. Translated: CSVPQGALGYTF.

The rearrangement links TRBV12-5 to TRBJ1-2; D remains ambiguous. Trimming took 5 bases from V and 3 from J, leaving 16 bases between them. The CDR3 sequence is 15 residues long. In germline, CDR1 is LGHNT, CDR2 FRNRAP. CDR3 sequence: CASGDPSGSYYGYTF. In DNA, the CDR3 is TGTGCTAGTGGTGATCCCTCCGGGAGCTACTATGGCTACACCTTC.

V gene TRBV6-5 combines with J gene TRBJ1-2; 10 bases align to TRBD1. CDR1 is MNHEY, CDR2 SVGAGI, per germline. J lost 7 bases, V lost 0 bases, and 8 bases had no gene match. The CDR3 spans 16 residues. Here the CDR3 DNA reads TGTGCCAGCAGTTACTCCCTATGGGACAGGGGATCTGGCTACACCTTC. Translated: CASSYSLWDRGSGYTF.

J is TRBJ1-2 and V is TRBV9; TRBD1 agrees at 7 bases. The CDR3 is 14 amino acids. V was clipped by 3 bases and J by 7 bases; unmatched bases: 9. Per germline, CDR1 SGDLS and CDR2 YYNGEE. This CDR3 reads CASSGQGLKGGYTF. The CDR3 DNA sequence: TGTGCCAGCAGCGGACAGGGCCTTAAGGGTGGCTACACCTTC.

This clone is a singleton in its sample. This chain uses TRBV6-5 with TRBJ2-3, with 7 positions matching TRBD2. Trimming removed 6 bases from V and 11 bases from J; junction bases left unmatched: 14. This CDR3 spans 14 amino acids. Per the germline V gene, CDR1 is MNHEY and CDR2 is SVGAGI. As DNA, the CDR3 is TGTGCCAGCAGCTGGTCGGGGGGTGCCAGCAGGCAGTATTTT. Its translation: CASSWSGGASRQYF.

This rearrangement joins TRBV6-1 to TRBJ2-3, with TRBD1 as a possible D gene (5 bases). Looked up from germline, CDR1 is MNHNS and CDR2 is SASEGT. Trimming removed 4 bases from V and 1 base from J, with 12 bases in between. The CDR3 loop spans 15 amino acids. CDR3 protein: CASSVGQFRTDTQYF. Written as DNA, the CDR3 is TGTGCCAGCAGTGTTGGACAATTTCGCACAGATACGCAGTATTTT.

The gene calls are TRBV9 and TRBJ2-1, with D possibly matching TRBD2 (6 bases). Germline lookup yields CDR1 SGDLS and CDR2 YYNGEE. Trimming removed 3 bases at V and 8 bases at J, with 21 bases between. The CDR3 covers 16 residues. For the CDR3, the DNA is TGTGCCAGCAGCGGTAGGTCCAGCGGGTACGTCGATGAGCAGTTCTTC. Protein sequence: CASSGRSSGYVDEQFF.

The chain employs TRBV2 and TRBJ1-5; a weak D match, TRBD1 (5 bases). The ends were cut back, 2 bases at V and 0 bases at J, with 14 bases in the middle. The CDR3 has 17 residues. Germline lookup yields CDR1 SNHLY and CDR2 FYNNEI. The CDR3 protein is CASSERRDGDSNQPQHF. CDR3 bases: TGTGCCAGCAGTGAACGGCGGGACGGTGATAGCAATCAGCCCCAGCATTTT.

The chain employs TRBV27 and TRBJ2-7; 9 positions agree with TRBD2. The CDR3 loop spans 19 amino acids. CDR1 is MNHEY, CDR2 SMNVEV, per germline (reference sequence). J gave up 4 bases and V 4 bases, and 20 bases lay outside the gene matches. This CDR3 is CASSSPVKREDRRWYEQYF. CDR3 nucleotides: TGTGCCAGCAGTTCCCCGGTGAAGCGGGAGGACCGCAGATGGTACGAGCAGTACTTC.

This clone appeared a few times. The chain is built from TRBV4-2 and TRBJ1-1; 7 bases are shared with TRBD1. The V gene end was trimmed by 2 bases and the J gene end by 7 bases; junction bases not matched to a gene: 10. This CDR3 is 15 amino acids long. The germline CDR1 and CDR2 sequences are LGHNA and YNFKEQ. The CDR3 nucleotides are TGTGCCAGCAGCCAACGGGACAGTTTAAAGAGTGAAGCTTTCTTT. It encodes CASSQRDSLKSEAFF.

CDR3 protein: CASRAGTLSNQPQHF. For the CDR3, the DNA is TGTGCCAGCAGGGCCGGGACACTGAGCAATCAGCCCCAGCATTTT. The rearrangement uses TRBV2 and TRBJ1-5; tentatively, D is TRBD1 (6 bases). The V gene lost 6 bases and the J gene lost 1 base, with 13 bases spanning the gap. The V gene's germline CDR1 is SNHLY and CDR2 FYNNEI. The CDR3 sequence is 15 residues long. Drawing the rest from reference TRBV2 and TRBJ1-5, the complete variable domain is EPEVTQTPSHQVTQMGQEVILRCVPISNHLYFYWYRQILGQKVEFLVSFYNNEISEKSEIFDDQFSVERPDGSNFTLKIRSTKLEDSAMYFCASRAGTLSNQPQHFGDGTRLSIL.

This chain joins TRBV18 and TRBJ2-7; the match to TRBD1 covers 9 bases. Losses at the gene ends were 3 bases for V and 0 bases for J; bases not matched to a gene: 3. Germline V gene lookup returns CDR1 KGHSH and CDR2 LQKENI. This CDR3 is 15 amino acids long. This CDR3 is CASSPGTGSSYEQYF. CDR3 DNA sequence: TGTGCCAGCTCACCCGGGACAGGGTCCTCCTACGAGCAGTACTTC.

V gene TRBV5-1 combines with J gene TRBJ1-5, with a possible D match to TRBD1 (6 bases). Per germline, CDR1 SGHRS and CDR2 YFSETQ. V shed 5 bases and J shed 3 bases, with 15 bases lying between them. The CDR3 runs 15 residues. CDR3 in DNA: TGCGCCAGCAGTCCAATGGGGGCCTTCAATCAGCCCCAGCATTTT. This gives the protein CASSPMGAFNQPQHF.

The V and J genes are TRBV11-3 and TRBJ1-2; TRBD1 matches 8 bases. Germline lookup yields CDR1 SGHNT and CDR2 YENEEA. The CDR3 is made up of 15 amino acids. Trimming cost V 5 bases and J 6 bases; bases outside gene matches: 11. CDR3 sequence (DNA): TGTGCCAGCAGCCTTCGATTTCAGGGGGCTGATGGCTACACCTTC. This encodes CASSLRFQGADGYTF.

CDR3 protein: CASSQGLAGGPMSYEQYF. The CDR3 nucleotides read TGTGCCAGCAGCCAGGGACTAGCGGGAGGGCCTATGTCCTACGAGCAGTACTTC. The V call is TRBV4-2, the J call TRBJ2-7; TRBD2 matches at 16 bases. The CDR3 consists of 18 residues. With V trimmed by 3 bases and J by 1 base, 6 bases remained unmatched. Per germline, CDR1 LGHNA and CDR2 YNFKEQ.

The chain links TRBV5-1 to TRBJ2-1; 9 nucleotides agree with TRBD2. V gave up 0 bases and J gave up 4 bases; unmatched junction bases: 5. CDR3 size: 16 residues. CDR1 and CDR2 (germline): SGHRS, YFSETQ. The DNA for the CDR3 is TGCGCCAGCAGCTTGGAGCGGGCGGGGGGGTACAATGAGCAGTTCTTC. The encoded protein is CASSLERAGGYNEQFF.

The CDR3 region has the DNA TGTGCCAGCAGCACTCCGGGACAGGGGGCGGTTGAGCAGTACTTC. It specifies CASSTPGQGAVEQYF. The rearrangement links TRBV5-4 to TRBJ2-7; TRBD1 agrees at 12 bases. V dropped 4 bases and J dropped 7; count of bases not matched to a gene: 9. Germline V lookup: CDR1 SGHNT, CDR2 YYREEE (reference sequence). The CDR3 contains 15 residues. Filled out from reference TRBV5-4 and TRBJ2-7, the complete variable domain reads ETGVTQSPTHLIKTRGQQVTLRCSSQSGHNTVSWYQQALGQGPQFIFQYYREEENGRGNFPPRFSGLQFPNYSSELNVNALELDDSALYLCASSTPGQGAVEQYFGPGTRLTVT.

This clone was seen just once. The rearrangement links TRBV5-6 to TRBJ1-2, with D maybe TRBD1 (5 bases). V shed 0 bases and J shed 2 bases, with 11 bases lying between them. This CDR3 is built from 15 residues. Germline-derived CDR1 and CDR2 are SGHDT and YYEEEE. The CDR3 nucleotides are TGTGCCAGCAGCTTGGGAGGCAGGGTCAACTATGGCTACACCTTC. Encoded protein: CASSLGGRVNYGYTF.

The rearrangement uses TRBV7-8 and TRBJ1-1; the D gene is possibly TRBD1 (6 bases). This CDR3 contains 13 residues. Germline V gives CDR1 SGHVS, CDR2 FQNEAQ. V gave up 8 bases and J gave up 4 bases, with 14 bases separating them. The CDR3 loop is CASGRSGVTEAFF. The CDR3 DNA sequence: TGTGCCAGCGGCCGTTCAGGGGTCACTGAAGCTTTCTTT.